These T cell receptor beta chains were read from a single sample in a study of cytomegalovirus exposure and HLA in healthy donors. Only in-frame clones appear in the TCRdb table, and some are missing; sequencing was by immunoSEQ multiplex PCR. This table holds about 100,000 clones, 55% to 75% found once. The source material was PBMCs. These receptors all come from a man younger than 45 in good health and CMV-seropositive. Both conserved end residues are part of each CDR3. Fields, in order: D gene, J gene, V gene, clone size, CDR3 DNA, CDR3 protein. The D gene is left open where the match is weak. Clone size, where shown, is once, few, many, or a class for clones that have expanded.

d_gene: NA; j_gene: TRBJ1-1; v_gene: TRBV18; abundance: NA; CDR3nt: TGTGCCAGCTCACCACCGAGGACAGCGAACACTGAAGCTTTCTTT; CDR3aa: CASSPPRTANTEAFF
d_gene: NA; j_gene: TRBJ1-2; v_gene: TRBV27; abundance: NA; CDR3nt: TGTGCCAGCAGTTCGGTCAGCTTGGAGGGCTACACCTTC; CDR3aa: CASSSVSLEGYTF
d_gene: TRBD1; j_gene: TRBJ1-1; v_gene: TRBV10-1; abundance: NA; CDR3nt: TGCGCCAGCAGCGCAACAGGGGGCCGAACTGAAGCTTTCTTT; CDR3aa: CASSATGGRTEAFF
d_gene: NA; j_gene: TRBJ2-7; v_gene: TRBV6-6; abundance: NA; CDR3nt: TGTGCCAGCAGCCACGGGGGGCCCTACGAGCAGTACTTC; CDR3aa: CASSHGGPYEQYF
d_gene: TRBD2; j_gene: TRBJ2-1; v_gene: TRBV5-5; abundance: NA; CDR3nt: TGTGCCAGCGGACTAGCGGACTACAATGAGCAGTTCTTC; CDR3aa: CASGLADYNEQFF
d_gene: TRBD1; j_gene: TRBJ1-3; v_gene: TRBV11-3; abundance: NA; CDR3nt: TGTGCCAGCAGCTCAGGGGGTTCTGGAAACACCATATATTTT; CDR3aa: CASSSGGSGNTIYF
d_gene: NA; j_gene: TRBJ2-7; v_gene: TRBV6-1; abundance: once; CDR3nt: TGTGCCAGCAGGCCCGAGTGGGCGGCGGCGGCGGGCTTC; CDR3aa: CASRPEWAAAAGF
d_gene: NA; j_gene: TRBJ2-5; v_gene: TRBV4-2; abundance: NA; CDR3nt: TGTGCCATTGAGTGGGAGACCCAGTACTTC; CDR3aa: CAIEWETQYF
d_gene: NA; j_gene: TRBJ1-1; v_gene: TRBV19; abundance: NA; CDR3nt: TGTGCCAGTAACTATGGGGGACAGAACACTGAAGCTTTCTTT; CDR3aa: CASNYGGQNTEAFF
d_gene: TRBD1; j_gene: TRBJ1-4; v_gene: TRBV18; abundance: NA; CDR3nt: TGTGCCAGCTCACCAGACAGGGAGTCGGTCTCTAAACTGTTTTTT; CDR3aa: CASSPDRESVSKLFF
d_gene: NA; j_gene: TRBJ2-3; v_gene: TRBV5-1; abundance: NA; CDR3nt: TGCGCCAGCAGCTTGGCCCTGGCTGACACAGATACGCAGTATTTT; CDR3aa: CASSLALADTDTQYF
d_gene: NA; j_gene: TRBJ2-3; v_gene: TRBV5-1; abundance: NA; CDR3nt: TGCGCCAGCATCTTGCAGGGGGGTTCAGATACGCAGTATTTT; CDR3aa: CASILQGGSDTQYF
d_gene: NA; j_gene: TRBJ2-7; v_gene: TRBV7-8; abundance: NA; CDR3nt: TGTGCCAGCAGCTTAGAAGACGGCGGGTACGAGCAGTACTTC; CDR3aa: CASSLEDGGYEQYF
d_gene: NA; j_gene: TRBJ1-6; v_gene: TRBV6-5; abundance: NA; CDR3nt: TGTGCCAGCAGTTACTCGTCCGTCTCGCCCCTCCACTTT; CDR3aa: CASSYSSVSPLHF
d_gene: TRBD1; j_gene: TRBJ1-4; v_gene: TRBV11-2; abundance: NA; CDR3nt: TGTGCCAGCAGCAACACGGGACAGGGGAATGAAAAACTGTTTTTT; CDR3aa: CASSNTGQGNEKLFF
d_gene: TRBD1; j_gene: TRBJ2-7; v_gene: TRBV5-1; abundance: NA; CDR3nt: TGCGCCAGCAGCCAAGGACAGGGGGCATCCCACTACGAGCAGTACTTC; CDR3aa: CASSQGQGASHYEQYF
d_gene: NA; j_gene: TRBJ1-1; v_gene: TRBV18; abundance: NA; CDR3nt: TGTGCCAGCTCACCACTTTTGGGGGGGGGACACACTGAAGCTTTCTTT; CDR3aa: CASSPLLGGGHTEAFF
d_gene: NA; j_gene: TRBJ2-5; v_gene: TRBV5-6; abundance: few; CDR3nt: TGTGCCAGCAGCTCCCTCCAAGAGACCCAGTACTTC; CDR3aa: CASSSLQETQYF
d_gene: TRBD1; j_gene: TRBJ1-2; v_gene: TRBV6-5; abundance: NA; CDR3nt: TGTGCCAGCAGGGGGGACAGGGGACACTATGGCTACACCTTC; CDR3aa: CASRGDRGHYGYTF
d_gene: TRBD1; j_gene: TRBJ2-1; v_gene: TRBV10-1; abundance: NA; CDR3nt: TGCGCCAGCAACCCGGGACAGGGCTGGGATGAGCAGTTCTTC; CDR3aa: CASNPGQGWDEQFF
d_gene: NA; j_gene: TRBJ2-3; v_gene: TRBV9; abundance: NA; CDR3nt: TGTGCCAGCAGCGTAGGGAGGGACCGGACAGATACGCAGTATTTT; CDR3aa: CASSVGRDRTDTQYF
d_gene: NA; j_gene: TRBJ1-1; v_gene: TRBV5-1; abundance: NA; CDR3nt: TGCGCCAGCAGCTTTGGGGGCGGAACTGAAGCTTTCTTT; CDR3aa: CASSFGGGTEAFF
d_gene: NA; j_gene: TRBJ1-2; v_gene: TRBV6-5; abundance: NA; CDR3nt: TGTGCCAGCAGTTACGGGGGCGCTTATGGCTACACCTTC; CDR3aa: CASSYGGAYGYTF
d_gene: NA; j_gene: TRBJ1-6; v_gene: TRBV7-2; abundance: NA; CDR3nt: TGTGCCAGCAGCTTAGCTGGAGTTAGTAATTCACCCCTCCACTTT; CDR3aa: CASSLAGVSNSPLHF
d_gene: TRBD1; j_gene: TRBJ2-7; v_gene: TRBV18; abundance: NA; CDR3nt: TGTGCCAGCTCACCACCGGCCCCAGGGGGCGAGCAGTACTTC; CDR3aa: CASSPPAPGGEQYF
d_gene: TRBD2; j_gene: TRBJ2-1; v_gene: TRBV9; abundance: once; CDR3nt: TGTGCCAGCAGCGAGGGACTAGCGTCACTTCAGTTCTTC; CDR3aa: CASSEGLASLQFF
d_gene: NA; j_gene: TRBJ2-3; v_gene: TRBV2; abundance: NA; CDR3nt: TGTGCCAGCAGCAACGGGGCGGGGACCACAGATACGCAGTATTTT; CDR3aa: CASSNGAGTTDTQYF
d_gene: NA; j_gene: TRBJ1-4; v_gene: TRBV11-2; abundance: NA; CDR3nt: TGTGCCAGCAGCTTTGCCAGGGCGCATGAAAAACTGTTTTTT; CDR3aa: CASSFARAHEKLFF
d_gene: NA; j_gene: TRBJ1-2; v_gene: TRBV7-9; abundance: NA; CDR3nt: TGTGCCAGCAGCGGAGGGGACTATAACTATGGCTACACCTTC; CDR3aa: CASSGGDYNYGYTF
d_gene: NA; j_gene: TRBJ1-2; v_gene: TRBV9; abundance: NA; CDR3nt: TGTGCCAGCAGCGTAGCCAGGGACATCTATGGCTACACCTTC; CDR3aa: CASSVARDIYGYTF
d_gene: NA; j_gene: TRBJ2-7; v_gene: TRBV2; abundance: NA; CDR3nt: TGTGCCAGCCACGACTGGGGCAAGACCTACGAGCAGTACTTC; CDR3aa: CASHDWGKTYEQYF
d_gene: NA; j_gene: TRBJ2-5; v_gene: TRBV18; abundance: NA; CDR3nt: TGTGCCAGCTCACCGCAGCAAGAGACCCAGTACTTC; CDR3aa: CASSPQQETQYF
d_gene: NA; j_gene: TRBJ1-1; v_gene: TRBV6-5; abundance: NA; CDR3nt: TGTGCCAGCAGGGCTGGCGCAGGTGGAGAAGCTTTCTTT; CDR3aa: CASRAGAGGEAFF
d_gene: NA; j_gene: TRBJ2-6; v_gene: TRBV18; abundance: NA; CDR3nt: TGTGCCAGCTCCGGGTACGGAGCCTCTGGGGCCAACGTCCTGACTTTC; CDR3aa: CASSGYGASGANVLTF
d_gene: NA; j_gene: TRBJ1-1; v_gene: TRBV27; abundance: NA; CDR3nt: TGTGCCAGCAGTTTGTTGAGGGAGCGGACTGAAGCTTTCTTT; CDR3aa: CASSLLRERTEAFF
d_gene: TRBD1; j_gene: TRBJ2-7; v_gene: TRBV29-1; abundance: NA; CDR3nt: TGCAGCATTGTACCGGGACAGGGGGGATACGAGCAGTACTTC; CDR3aa: CSIVPGQGGYEQYF
d_gene: TRBD1; j_gene: TRBJ2-2; v_gene: TRBV5-1; abundance: NA; CDR3nt: TGCGCCAGCAGCTGGGCAGGGGGAAACACCGGGGAGCTGTTTTTT; CDR3aa: CASSWAGGNTGELFF
d_gene: TRBD1; j_gene: TRBJ1-3; v_gene: TRBV5-1; abundance: NA; CDR3nt: TGCGCCAGCAGCGCACAGGGGTACGGAAACACCATATATTTT; CDR3aa: CASSAQGYGNTIYF
d_gene: TRBD2; j_gene: TRBJ2-7; v_gene: TRBV4-1; abundance: once; CDR3nt: TGCGCCAGCAGCCAAGGGGGGGGGACTAGCGGGTACTACGAGCAGTACTTC; CDR3aa: CASSQGGGTSGYYEQYF
d_gene: TRBD1; j_gene: TRBJ2-7; v_gene: TRBV6-1; abundance: NA; CDR3nt: TGTGCCAGCAGTGCCTCCGGGACAGGGATCGGGTACGAGCAGTACTTC; CDR3aa: CASSASGTGIGYEQYF
d_gene: TRBD2; j_gene: TRBJ2-1; v_gene: TRBV4-1; abundance: NA; CDR3nt: TGCGCCAGCAGCCAAGCCCTTGGGACTAGCGGGGGACGAAACAATGAGCAGTTCTTC; CDR3aa: CASSQALGTSGGRNNEQFF
d_gene: TRBD1; j_gene: TRBJ2-3; v_gene: TRBV19; abundance: NA; CDR3nt: TGTGCCAGTACCACAGGGGGCGGTTCAGATACGCAGTATTTT; CDR3aa: CASTTGGGSDTQYF
d_gene: NA; j_gene: TRBJ2-7; v_gene: TRBV27; abundance: NA; CDR3nt: TGTGCCAGCAGTCTTGGCAGGGCCTACGAGCAGTACTTC; CDR3aa: CASSLGRAYEQYF
d_gene: NA; j_gene: TRBJ1-5; v_gene: TRBV29-1; abundance: NA; CDR3nt: TGCAGCGTTCAGCGGGGGTTGGATCAGCCCCAGCATTTT; CDR3aa: CSVQRGLDQPQHF
d_gene: NA; j_gene: TRBJ2-2; v_gene: TRBV7-2; abundance: NA; CDR3nt: TGTGCCAGCAGCCCGGGGGTGGCCGAGGGGACCGGGGAGCTGTTTTTT; CDR3aa: CASSPGVAEGTGELFF
d_gene: NA; j_gene: TRBJ1-2; v_gene: TRBV27; abundance: NA; CDR3nt: TGTGCCAGCAGGCTAACAAGGGACCCTGGAGCGGGGGGCTACACCTTC; CDR3aa: CASRLTRDPGAGGYTF